Each of the 31 T cell receptor beta chains below was sequenced from the same sample in a study of T cells expressing NK-cell markers. Reprocessing the 5' RACE reads, TCRdb reports a single entry for every CDR3 protein and omits DNA. The sample holds approximately 440,000 distinct CDR3 sequences. Input material: blood T cells: a sorted CD56 or NKG2C T cell subset, CD4+ or CD8+ T cells, or bulk PBMC T cells (not recorded which). All receptors come from a woman aged 45-65 years in good health.

CDR3 sequence reads: CSARGFGTSGRADEQYF. The V and J genes are TRBV20-1 and TRBJ2-7; TCRdb proposes TRBD2, but this gene call is untestable without DNA. This CDR3 is 17 amino acids long. Germline CDR1 reads DFQATT; CDR2 reads SNEGSKA (reference sequence).

The rearrangement joins TRBV4-1 to TRBJ1-4. This CDR3 comprises 13 residues. Germline assignment: CDR1 MGHRA and CDR2 YSYEKL. The chain's CDR3 is CASSGQNNEKLFF.

This chain links TRBV21-1 with TRBJ1-2. TRBV21-1 is termed a pseudogene. This CDR3 is 11 amino acids long. The CDR3 protein is CASSPLGGYTF.

The chain couples TRBV6-5 to TRBJ2-2; TCRdb's D gene call, TRBD1, goes unchecked for lack of DNA. In germline, CDR1 is MNHEY, CDR2 SVGAGI. The CDR3 sequence is 16 residues long. The CDR3 loop reads CASSSPRGLNTGELFF.

The chain is built from TRBV6-2 or TRBV6-3 and TRBJ1-2; the D gene TCRdb calls, TRBD1, cannot be checked with no DNA. Germline V gene sequence: CDR1 MNHEY, CDR2 SVGEGT. There are 14 residues in the CDR3. The CDR3 sequence: CASSYLGTGGGYTF.

The chain is built from TRBV18 and TRBJ2-1; TCRdb calls TRBD2, which cannot be checked without DNA. Germline loops: CDR1 KGHSH, CDR2 LQKENI. There are 17 residues in the CDR3. The CDR3 sequence: CASSPVQREGPGNEQFF.

The V gene is TRBV28, the J gene TRBJ1-1; TCRdb names TRBD1, which stays unverified in the absence of DNA. Germline CDR1 reads MDHEN; CDR2 reads SYDVKM. CDR3 length equals 17 residues. The CDR3 spells CASSFPGQESMNTEAFF.

The rearrangement joins TRBV28 to TRBJ1-4; TCRdb outputs TRBD1, but without DNA this stays unchecked. From germline, CDR1 is MDHEN and CDR2 SYDVKM. The CDR3 covers 15 residues. The chain's CDR3 is CASSSGGRDSEKLFF.

The V call is TRBV30, the J call TRBJ2-1. The CDR3 spans 11 residues. CDR1 is GTSNPN, CDR2 SVGIG, per germline (reference sequence). CDR3 region: CAWEDYNEQFF.

This chain joins TRBV24-1 and TRBJ2-1; TCRdb's D call of TRBD1 is untestable without DNA. The CDR3 has 16 amino acids. In germline, CDR1 is KGHDR, CDR2 SFDVKD. The CDR3 reads CATSDPSGPSYNEQFF.

V gene TRBV7-8 combines with J gene TRBJ2-5; no DNA is available, so the TRBD1 call from TCRdb remains unchecked. The CDR3 is 16 amino acids. Germline lookup yields CDR1 SGHVS and CDR2 FQNEAQ. This chain's CDR3 is CASSIQTGRVQETQYF.

This chain links TRBV3-1 with TRBJ2-7; TCRdb calls TRBD2, which cannot be checked without DNA. Germline CDR1 LGHDT, CDR2 YNNKEL (reference sequence). The CDR3 totals 15 residues. The CDR3 sequence is CASSQAGGLFYEQYF.

The CDR3 reads CASSQGVSGPFSGRAYNEQFF. The chain uses TRBV4-1 and TRBJ2-1; TCRdb reports TRBD1, a call that lacks DNA to check it against. Looked up from germline, CDR1 is MGHRA and CDR2 is YSYEKL. This CDR3 is built from 21 residues.

The V call is TRBV10-3, the J call TRBJ1-5. There are 14 residues in the CDR3. Germline V CDR1 and CDR2: ENHRY, SYGVKD. The CDR3 region is CAISEGFGNQPQHF.

This CDR3 reads CASSQETSGTGDTQYF. V gene TRBV4-2 combines with J gene TRBJ2-3; TCRdb indicates TRBD2, and absent DNA this call remains unverified. The CDR3 is made up of 16 amino acids. In germline, CDR1 is LGHNA, CDR2 YNFKEQ.

This chain links TRBV9 with TRBJ2-7. In germline, CDR1 is SGDLS, CDR2 YYNGEE. This CDR3 comprises 13 residues. The CDR3 here is CASSVATSSEQYF. The full variable domain, with the rest looked up from reference TRBV9 and TRBJ2-7, is DSGVTQTPKHLITATGQRVTLRCSPRSGDLSVYWYQQSLDQGLQFLIQYYNGEERAKGNILERFSAQQFPDLHSELNLSSLELGDSALYFCASSVATSSEQYFGPGTRLTVT.

The chain combines TRBV3-1 with TRBJ2-5; TCRdb's D call of TRBD1 is untestable without DNA. Per germline, CDR1 LGHDT and CDR2 YNNKEL (reference sequence). This CDR3 region has 20 residues. The CDR3: CASSQDHPFLSGRNQETQYF.

This chain uses TRBV4-1 with TRBJ2-1; TCRdb returns TRBD1, unconfirmable since there is no DNA. The CDR3 loop spans 15 amino acids. Germline lookup yields CDR1 MGHRA and CDR2 YSYEKL. CDR3 amino acids: CASRHPGQAYNEQFF.

This sequence joins TRBV24-1 and TRBJ2-1; TCRdb's D call, TRBD1, is unchecked because there is no DNA. This CDR3 spans 16 amino acids. Germline lookup yields CDR1 KGHDR and CDR2 SFDVKD. The CDR3 region is CATSEPQGTRGNEQFF.

The V gene is TRBV6-5, the J gene TRBJ2-5; TCRdb lists TRBD2, though no DNA is available to test this call. Germline V gives CDR1 MNHEY, CDR2 SVGAGI. This CDR3 is built from 16 residues. The CDR3 loop reads CASSSSVSGSVETQYF.

The rearrangement uses TRBV5-1 and TRBJ2-2. Germline CDR1 SGHRS, CDR2 YFSETQ. The CDR3 length is 16 residues. CDR3 sequence reads: CASSPRDWRETGELFF.

This chain connects TRBV5-5 to TRBJ2-7; TCRdb calls TRBD1, which cannot be checked without DNA. The germline CDR1 and CDR2 sequences are SGHKS and YYEKEE (reference sequence). CDR3 length: 14 amino acids. CDR3 protein: CASSLRGRGSEQYF.

The chain uses TRBV6-5 and TRBJ2-3; TCRdb's D gene call, TRBD2, goes unchecked for lack of DNA. CDR1 and CDR2 (germline): MNHEY, SVGAGI. The CDR3 length is 13 residues. This chain's CDR3 is CASKGGRTDTQYF.

The V call is TRBV18, the J call TRBJ2-4; the D gene TCRdb calls, TRBD1, cannot be checked with no DNA. The V gene's germline CDR1 is KGHSH and CDR2 LQKENI. The CDR3 totals 16 residues. CDR3 protein: CASSSTGDRDKNIQYF.

The chain is built from TRBV14 and TRBJ1-5. The CDR3 extends over 14 amino acids. The germline gives CDR1 SGHDN, CDR2 FVKESK. This CDR3 reads CASSQGTVNQPQHF. Looking up the rest from reference TRBV14 and TRBJ1-5 gives the full variable domain: EAGVTQFPSHSVIEKGQTVTLRCDPISGHDNLYWYRRVMGKEIKFLLHFVKESKQDESGMPNNRFLAERTGGTYSTLKVQPAELEDSGVYFCASSQGTVNQPQHFGDGTRLSIL.

J is TRBJ2-7 and V is TRBV5-1. CDR3 size: 13 residues. CDR1 is SGHRS, CDR2 YFSETQ, per germline. CDR3 region: CASSLAQAGEQYF.

The rearrangement uses TRBV28 and TRBJ2-1; TCRdb picks TRBD2, but there is no DNA to check that call. The CDR3 totals 15 residues. CDR1 MDHEN and CDR2 SYDVKM come from the germline V gene. CDR3: CASRPTSGVYNEQFF.

J is TRBJ1-3 and V is TRBV29-1. There are 12 residues in the CDR3. CDR1 and CDR2 (germline): SQVTM, ANQGSEA. The chain's CDR3 is CSVVLQGPTIYF. The full variable domain, rest sourced from reference TRBV29-1 and TRBJ1-3, is SAVISQKPSRDICQRGTSLTIQCQVDSQVTMMFWYRQQPGQSLTLIATANQGSEATYESGFVIDKFPISRPNLTFSTLTVSNMSPEDSSIYLCSVVLQGPTIYFGEGSWLTVV.

The chain joins TRBV9 to TRBJ1-5; TCRdb reports TRBD1, a call that lacks DNA to check it against. CDR1 is SGDLS and CDR2 is YYNGEE in the germline V gene. This CDR3 comprises 16 residues. CDR3 residues: CASSAWGDTSNQPQHF. The whole variable domain, remainder taken from reference TRBV9 and TRBJ1-5, is DSGVTQTPKHLITATGQRVTLRCSPRSGDLSVYWYQQSLDQGLQFLIQYYNGEERAKGNILERFSAQQFPDLHSELNLSSLELGDSALYFCASSAWGDTSNQPQHFGDGTRLSIL.

This chain joins TRBV4-1 and TRBJ2-5; TCRdb returns TRBD2, unconfirmable since there is no DNA. In germline, CDR1 is MGHRA, CDR2 YSYEKL. CDR3 length equals 15 residues. Here the CDR3 reads CASSQGTGVPETQYF.

This chain connects TRBV20-1 to TRBJ2-1; without DNA, the TCRdb call of TRBD1 cannot be checked. The CDR3 runs 15 residues. The V gene's germline CDR1 is DFQATT and CDR2 SNEGSKA (reference sequence). This CDR3 is CSADDRERDYNEQFF.